The 22 T cell receptor beta chains below were found in one sample sequenced in a study of STAT5B mutations in CD4+ large granular lymphocyte leukemia. Clones were read by immunoSEQ multiplex PCR, and TCRdb kept only the in-frame ones, dropping some. Here the sample spans about 40,000 clones, approximately 84% being singletons. The sequenced sample consisted of CD4+ T cells from blood buffy coats. The receptor set was obtained from a human donor in good health.

This CDR3 reads CASSEGGNTGELFF. CDR3 nucleotides: TGTGCCAGCAGTGAAGGGGGAAACACCGGGGAGCTGTTTTTT. The chain employs TRBV6-1 and TRBJ2-2; no definite D call. CDR1 and CDR2 (germline): MNHNS, SASEGT. The CDR3 runs 14 residues. Between the trimmed V and J ends, which lost 1 base and 2 bases, there was a span of 5 bases.

The V call is TRBV6-5, the J call TRBJ1-4; unclear D gene. The V end lost 5 bases, the J end lost 4 bases, and 11 bases lay between the germline ends. The germline V gene has CDR1 MNHEY and CDR2 SVGAGI. This CDR3 is 14 amino acids long. The CDR3 DNA reads as TGTGCCAGCAGTACCGGGGTGCTTAATGAAAAACTGTTTTTT. Amino acid sequence: CASSTGVLNEKLFF.

The chain carries TRBV7-9 and TRBJ2-5; a weak D match, TRBD1 (6 bases). Germline lookup yields CDR1 SEHNR and CDR2 FQNEAQ (reference sequence). The CDR3 contains 18 residues. V gave up 1 base and J gave up 2 bases, with 20 bases separating them. The CDR3 here is CASSLGKVTGPLQETQYF. In DNA form, the CDR3 reads TGTGCCAGCAGCTTAGGGAAGGTGACAGGACCCCTACAAGAGACCCAGTACTTC.

The sample holds one count of this clone. V is TRBV4-2 and J is TRBJ1-1; D possibly corresponds to TRBD1 (6 bases). The CDR3 length is 17 residues. CDR1 is LGHNA and CDR2 is YNFKEQ in the germline V gene. V gave up 8 bases and J gave up 1 base, with 23 bases separating them. CDR3 coding DNA: TGTGCCAGCGGATCCGAATATTCAGGGGTTAGGAACACTGAAGCTTTCTTT. This translates into CASGSEYSGVRNTEAFF.

The rearrangement uses TRBV6-5 and TRBJ1-3; D is unclear. Germline CDR1 and CDR2: MNHEY and SVGAGI. V was clipped by 2 bases and J by 2 bases, with 10 bases between them. The CDR3 extends over 15 amino acids. The CDR3, as DNA: TGTGCCAGCAGTTACGGGTACAGCACTGGAAACACCATATATTTT. Its protein product is CASSYGYSTGNTIYF.

This chain connects TRBV7-8 to TRBJ2-3; possible D gene TRBD2, 7 bases. In germline, CDR1 is SGHVS, CDR2 FQNEAQ. Trimming left V 5 bases short and J 5 bases short, with 17 bases between. The CDR3 extends over 15 amino acids. CDR3 in DNA: TGTGCCAGCAGCCCCACACTAGGGGGGGGAGATACGCAGTATTTT. Protein sequence: CASSPTLGGGDTQYF.

The chain joins TRBV30 to TRBJ2-6; no reliable D call. In germline, CDR1 is GTSNPN, CDR2 SVGIG (reference sequence). Trimming pared 0 bases from V and 1 base from J, leaving 19 bases between. The CDR3 contains 19 residues. The chain's CDR3 is CAWSVVEVHLSSGANVLTF. The DNA of the CDR3 is TGTGCCTGGAGTGTGGTAGAGGTACATCTATCTTCTGGGGCCAACGTCCTGACTTTC.

This clone was found once. The genes are TRBV19 and TRBJ1-6; D call uncertain. The CDR3 loop spans 13 amino acids. Germline-derived CDR1 and CDR2 are LNHDA and SQIVND (reference sequence). The V end lost 7 bases, the J end lost 7 bases, and 11 bases lay between the germline ends. CDR3 DNA sequence: TGTGCCAGTACTAGGACGGAGAATTCACCCCTCCACTTT. It encodes CASTRTENSPLHF.

This chain connects TRBV5-4 to TRBJ2-1; TRBD2 agrees at 11 bases. This CDR3 region has 18 residues. The ends lost 2 bases at V and 1 base at J; junction bases unmatched: 8. Germline-derived CDR1 and CDR2 are SGHNT and YYREEE (reference sequence). The CDR3 spells CASSFSTSGVTSYNEQFF. As DNA, the CDR3 is TGTGCCAGCAGCTTCTCGACTAGCGGGGTGACTTCCTACAATGAGCAGTTCTTC.

This clone was seen only a few times. The rearrangement uses TRBV14 and TRBJ2-7; D is ambiguous. The germline CDR1 and CDR2 sequences are SGHDN and FVKESK. The CDR3 length is 14 residues. Trimming removed 0 bases from V and 0 bases from J, with 6 bases in between. CDR3 in amino acids: CASSQDRVSYEQYF. The CDR3 DNA follows: TGTGCCAGCAGCCAAGATCGGGTCTCCTACGAGCAGTACTTC.

The chain has TRBV9 and TRBJ1-4; 9 bases line up with TRBD1. Looked up from germline, CDR1 is SGDLS and CDR2 is YYNGEE. V was pared by 4 bases and J by 7 bases, with 8 bases of the junction left unmatched. The CDR3 covers 15 residues. The CDR3 here is CASSFKGTGTEKLFF. CDR3 sequence (DNA): TGTGCCAGCAGCTTCAAGGGGACAGGGACTGAAAAACTGTTTTTT. The whole variable domain, remainder taken from reference TRBV9 and TRBJ1-4, is DSGVTQTPKHLITATGQRVTLRCSPRSGDLSVYWYQQSLDQGLQFLIQYYNGEERAKGNILERFSAQQFPDLHSELNLSSLELGDSALYFCASSFKGTGTEKLFFGSGTQLSVL.

V is TRBV5-4 and J is TRBJ2-5; D not resolved. CDR3 length: 16 amino acids. Per germline, CDR1 SGHNT and CDR2 YYREEE (reference sequence). V lost 0 bases to trimming and J lost 2 bases, with 14 bases between them. CDR3 bases: TGTGCCAGCAGCTTGGCGTTCACAAGTGGGCAAGAGACCCAGTACTTC. Translated: CASSLAFTSGQETQYF.

The chain joins TRBV7-2 to TRBJ1-2; unclear D gene. V dropped 2 bases and J dropped 2 bases, with 12 bases sitting between them. Germline CDR1 is SGHTA and CDR2 is FQGNSA. There are 15 residues in the CDR3. CDR3 amino acids: CASSLPSRRNYGYTF. The CDR3 bases are TGTGCCAGCAGCTTACCGTCTCGGAGGAACTATGGCTACACCTTC.

A single count supports this clone. The V call is TRBV2, the J call TRBJ2-1; 13 nucleotides align to TRBD2. With 6 bases clipped from V and 8 bases from J, the junction kept 7 bases outside the gene matches. The CDR3 length is 15 residues. Germline V CDR1 and CDR2: SNHLY, FYNNEI. The CDR3 DNA sequence: TGTGCCAGCAGGAAACTAGCGGGGGGGCCGGATGAGCAGTTCTTC. Translated, it gives CASRKLAGGPDEQFF.

This sequence joins TRBV11-2 and TRBJ2-4; D gene uncertain. V lost 3 bases, J lost 5 bases, and 5 bases lay in between. The CDR3 totals 12 residues. Looked up from germline, CDR1 is SGHAT and CDR2 is FQNNGV. CDR3 sequence (DNA): TGTGCCAGCAGCTTCACACAAAACATTCAGTACTTC. It is translated as CASSFTQNIQYF.

In this sample, this clone turned up once. This chain connects TRBV7-9 to TRBJ2-7; 7 nucleotides agree with TRBD1. The length of the CDR3 is 14 residues. Germline trimming cut 4 bases from V and 7 bases from J; bases unmatched to any gene: 10. Germline V gives CDR1 SEHNR, CDR2 FQNEAQ (reference sequence). The DNA of the CDR3 is TGTGCCAGCAGCTCCTCAGGGGGAATAGGGGAGCAGTACTTC. This translates into CASSSSGGIGEQYF.

This chain links TRBV30 with TRBJ1-3; D is uncertain. Trimming left V 4 bases short and J 3 bases short, with 4 bases between. CDR1 and CDR2 from the germline V gene are GTSNPN and SVGIG (reference sequence). The CDR3 is 11 residues long. CDR3 coding DNA: TGTGCCTGGATGTTTGGAAACACCATATATTTT. Encoded protein: CAWMFGNTIYF.

J is TRBJ1-3 and V is TRBV29-1; D is ambiguous. Per germline, CDR1 SQVTM and CDR2 ANQGSEA. With 2 bases removed from V and 0 bases from J, the gap between germline ends came to 8 bases. The CDR3 loop spans 14 amino acids. CDR3: CSVELGRSGNTIYF. CDR3 in DNA: TGCAGCGTTGAATTGGGCCGCTCTGGAAACACCATATATTTT.

This chain links TRBV6-1 with TRBJ2-3; D gene uncertain. Deletions cut 7 bases from V and 1 base from J, with 12 bases between. CDR1 MNHNS and CDR2 SASEGT come from the germline V gene. CDR3 length: 14 residues. The chain's CDR3 is CASTLNAGTDTQYF. CDR3 coding DNA: TGTGCCAGCACACTAAACGCAGGCACAGATACGCAGTATTTT.

The rearrangement links TRBV7-2 to TRBJ2-1; perhaps D is TRBD1 or TRBD2 (5 bases each). Trimming removed 1 base from V and 6 bases from J, with 7 bases in between. This CDR3 contains 13 residues. CDR1 SGHTA and CDR2 FQGNSA come from the germline V gene. CDR3 amino acids: CASSLGGTNEQFF. CDR3 sequence (DNA): TGTGCCAGCAGCTTAGGAGGGACCAATGAGCAGTTCTTC.

This clone has only one observation. This sequence joins TRBV5-8 and TRBJ2-7; D unresolved. CDR3 length: 14 residues. Germline V lookup: CDR1 SGHTS, CDR2 YDEGEE. Deletions cut 0 bases from V and 2 bases from J, with 9 bases between. DNA for the CDR3: TGTGCCAGCAGCTTGGATGGCAAGACCTACGAGCAGTACTTC. Its translation is CASSLDGKTYEQYF.

The chain employs TRBV11-3 and TRBJ2-2; no definite D call. The CDR3 consists of 16 residues. V gave up 1 base and J gave up 4 bases, with 13 bases separating them. The germline V gene encodes CDR1 SGHNT and CDR2 YENEEA. CDR3 sequence reads: CASSLGRVAGTGELFF. The DNA of the CDR3 is TGTGCCAGCAGCTTAGGCCGGGTTGCTGGCACCGGGGAGCTGTTTTTT.